Each of the 15 T cell receptor beta chains below was sequenced from the same sample in a study of T cell clonality in common variable immunodeficiency. Notes on the study in general: Common variable immunodeficiency TCR beta sequences reportedly had fewer deletions and N-nucleotide insertions.

Libraries were prepared by immunoSEQ multiplex PCR; TCRdb keeps only in-frame clonotypes and omits some of them. This repertoire holds 15,000 to 25,000 clones, and none appear only once. Their antigens remain unidentified. Sequences were obtained from peripheral blood mononuclear cells. These receptors all stem from a human donor with common variable immunodeficiency.

This clone was detected ten times or more. The missing CDR3 end, 3 residues past where the read stops, is filled in from the germline J gene. The rearrangement joins TRBV19 to TRBJ1-1; 7 nucleotides align to TRBD1. The CDR3 loop spans 18 amino acids. The V gene end was trimmed by 5 bases and the J gene end by 1 base; junction bases not matched to a gene: 16. The germline V gene has CDR1 LNHDA and CDR2 SQIVND (reference sequence). CDR3 sequence reads: CASSVSGTAKHPNTEAFF. Partial CDR3 DNA: TGTGCCAGTAGTGTATCCGGGACAGCAAAACATCCGAACACTGAA.

Remarks on this clone: The read falls 3 residues short of the CDR3 end, and the missing part is taken from the germline J gene. The J gene is TRBJ1-2, the V gene TRBV6-1; D remains ambiguous. The CDR3 covers 14 residues. The V end was cut by 4 bases, the J end by 6 bases, with 15 bases between. Looked up from germline, CDR1 is MNHNS and CDR2 is SASEGT. CDR3 loop: CASSGHLGSDGYTF. The sequenced part of the CDR3 DNA is TGTGCCAGCAGTGGACATCTCGGCTCGGATGGC.

As regards this clone: The observed sequence ends 3 residues before the CDR3 terminus, with the missing tail filled in from the germline J gene. The rearrangement uses TRBV2 and TRBJ2-3; tentatively, D is TRBD2 (6 bases). CDR3 length equals 15 residues. CDR1 and CDR2 (germline): SNHLY, FYNNEI. The V end lost 3 bases, the J end lost 3 bases, and 13 bases lay between the germline ends. The CDR3 bases that were read are TGTGCCAGCAGTGATGACGCGGGGAGGACAGATACG. As protein: CASSDDAGRTDT. The full CDR3 protein is CASSDDAGRTDTQYF.

This clone was found a few times. Sequencing ends 3 residues short of the CDR3 end; the germline J gene provides the rest. The chain has TRBV19 and TRBJ2-5; 12 nucleotides line up with TRBD2. Germline lookup yields CDR1 LNHDA and CDR2 SQIVND (reference sequence). This CDR3 is built from 17 residues. V was pared by 3 bases and J by 5 bases, with 10 bases of the junction left unmatched. The CDR3 reads CASSIKLAGGYGETQYF. CDR3 DNA (partial): TGTGCCAGTAGTATCAAACTAGCGGGAGGATATGGGGAGACC.

This clone showed up just a few times. The CDR3 end falls 3 residues outside the read, so it is completed with the germline J gene. The chain couples TRBV7-2 to TRBJ2-1; D perhaps matches TRBD1 (5 bases). V was shortened by 5 bases and J by 9 bases, with 11 bases between the two germline ends. The germline V gene encodes CDR1 SGHTA and CDR2 FQGNSA. The CDR3 has 12 amino acids. CDR3 in amino acids: CASSPGPGEQFF. CDR3 DNA, as far as it was read: TGTGCCAGCAGCCCAGGGCCCGGTGAG.

Worth noting for this clone: The CDR3 goes on 3 residues after the read ends, and that part is filled in from the germline J gene. The chain uses TRBV7-9 and TRBJ2-3, with a possible D match to TRBD1 (5 bases). Germline assignment: CDR1 SEHNR and CDR2 FQNEAQ (reference sequence). Trimming removed 7 bases at V and 1 base at J, with 9 bases between. The CDR3 consists of 13 residues. Here the CDR3 reads CASIGAGTDTQYF. The part of the CDR3 DNA that was read is TGTGCCAGCATTGGGGCAGGCACAGATACG.

This clone came up a few times. The read is 3 residues too short to cover the CDR3 end, so that end is filled in from the germline J gene. The chain carries TRBV7-2 and TRBJ2-1; D gene uncertain. The V gene's germline CDR1 is SGHTA and CDR2 FQGNSA. V was clipped by 4 bases and J by 4 bases, with 8 bases between them. The CDR3 has 13 residues. The DNA read from the CDR3 is TGTGCCAGCAGCTCCTCCTTGTACAATGAG. Translated, it gives CASSSSLYNE. The entire CDR3 protein reads CASSSSLYNEQFF.

This clone was counted between two and nine times. The CDR3 extends 3 residues past the end of the read, so its final part is completed from the germline J gene. This sequence joins TRBV7-6 and TRBJ2-2; tentative D call: TRBD1 (5 bases). Germline-derived CDR1 and CDR2 are SGHVS and FNYEAQ. The V end lost 0 bases, the J end lost 0 bases, and 11 bases lay between the germline ends. CDR3 length: 17 residues. CDR3 protein: CASSLAVQGSNTGELFF. The DNA read from the CDR3 is TGTGCCAGCAGCTTAGCGGTTCAGGGTTCGAACACCGGGGAG.

About this clone: The read ends 3 residues early relative to the CDR3; the germline J gene fills the gap. This chain joins TRBV5-6 and TRBJ2-1, with a possible D match to TRBD2 (6 bases). The CDR3 is 13 amino acids. CDR1 is SGHDT and CDR2 is YYEEEE in the germline V gene. Trimming took off 5 bases at V and 4 bases at J, with 10 bases between the two ends. The CDR3 bases that were read are TGTGCCAGCAGTGACGGGGGATACAATGAG. Its translation is CASSDGGYNE. The full-length CDR3 reads as CASSDGGYNEQFF.

This clone was seen ten or more times. The CDR3 end falls 3 residues outside the read, so it is completed with the germline J gene. The gene calls are TRBV18 and TRBJ2-7; a possible D gene is TRBD1 (6 bases). Per germline, CDR1 KGHSH and CDR2 LQKENI. The length of the CDR3 is 15 residues. The ends were cut back, 3 bases at V and 5 bases at J, with 17 bases in the middle. Partial CDR3 DNA: TGTGCCAGCTCACCCTTACCTACAGGGTCTGACGAG. Its protein product is CASSPLPTGSDE. The CDR3 reads in full as CASSPLPTGSDEQYF.

This clone was detected ten times or more. The CDR3 is cut off 3 residues early in the read; its end comes from the germline J gene. This sequence joins TRBV7-3 and TRBJ1-1, with TRBD1 as a possible D gene (5 bases). The germline V and J ends were trimmed by 2 bases and 6 bases, with 13 bases remaining between them. The CDR3 totals 14 residues. The germline CDR1 and CDR2 sequences are SGHTA and FQGTGA. CDR3 DNA, as far as it was read: TGTGCCAGCAGCTTATGGGGGGGGTTGGCTGAA. It specifies CASSLWGGLAE. The entire CDR3 protein reads CASSLWGGLAEAFF.

This clone was seen a few times. From the germline J gene comes the end of the CDR3, since the read stops 3 residues before it. V gene TRBV6-2 or TRBV6-3 combines with J gene TRBJ2-3; 10 bases match TRBD1. There are 17 residues in the CDR3. V was pared by 0 bases and J by 4 bases, with 7 bases of the junction left unmatched. Germline lookup yields CDR1 MNHEY and CDR2 SVGEGT. This CDR3 reads CASSYSKGQGHSDTQYF. The CDR3 bases that were read are TGTGCCAGCAGTTACTCGAAGGGACAGGGGCATTCAGATACG.

This clone has more than one count but fewer than ten. The CDR3 end is not reached by the read, which stops 3 residues before it; the germline J gene fills it in. V gene TRBV7-2 combines with J gene TRBJ2-3; D not resolved. With 2 bases removed from V and 5 bases from J, the gap between germline ends came to 14 bases. CDR1 is SGHTA and CDR2 is FQGNSA in the germline V gene. This CDR3 contains 15 residues. This CDR3 reads CASSLLGPGLDTQYF. CDR3 bases read: TGTGCCAGCAGCTTATTGGGCCCTGGGCTAGATACG. Full variable domain (rest looked up from reference TRBV7-2 and TRBJ2-3): GAGVSQSPSNKVTEKGKDVELRCDPISGHTALYWYRQSLGQGLEFLIYFQGNSAPDKSGLPSDRFSAERTGGSVSTLTIQRTQQEDSAVYLCASSLLGPGLDTQYFGPGTRLTVL.

Comments on this clone: The read stops 3 residues short of the end of the CDR3; the missing end is completed from the germline J gene. The chain combines TRBV7-9 with TRBJ2-3, with 7 bases lining up with TRBD2. V shed 2 bases, J shed 2 bases, and the junction held 4 bases outside the gene matches. From germline, CDR1 is SEHNR and CDR2 FQNEAQ (reference sequence). This CDR3 has 15 amino acids. The CDR3: CASSLWLADTDTQYF. The sequenced part of the CDR3 DNA is TGTGCCAGCAGCTTATGGCTAGCGGACACAGATACG.

Comments on this clone: Coverage ceases 3 residues before the CDR3 finishes, and the germline J gene fills in the end. The chain has TRBV7-9 and TRBJ2-7; no firm D call. V dropped 5 bases and J dropped 6 bases, with 8 bases sitting between them. The CDR3 extends over 11 amino acids. Germline lookup yields CDR1 SEHNR and CDR2 FQNEAQ (reference sequence). The covered CDR3 bases are TGTGCCAGCAGCCCCAACGGCGAG. Protein sequence: CASSPNGE. From start to end, the CDR3 is CASSPNGEQYF. Full variable domain (remainder filled in from reference TRBV7-9 and TRBJ2-7): DTGVSQNPRHKITKRGQNVTFRCDPISEHNRLYWYRQTLGQGPEFLTYFQNEAQLEKSRLLSDRFSAERPKGSFSTLEIQRTEQGDSAMYLCASSPNGEQYFGPGTRLTVT.